This entry lists 24 T cell receptor beta chains sequenced from one sample in a study of cytomegalovirus exposure and HLA in healthy donors. The PCR employed 60 Vbeta primers together with 13 Jbeta primers. Profiled with immunoSEQ multiplex PCR; TCRdb holds only in-frame clones, not every one. This table has 200,000 or so clones, just under 70% appearing once. Sequenced: PBMCs. Receptors were obtained from a man aged 35 to 55 in good health and CMV-seropositive.

The rearrangement joins TRBV6-5 to TRBJ1-5, with 9 bases lining up with TRBD1. Trimming took 6 bases from V and 7 from J; bases not matched to a gene: 10. Per germline, CDR1 MNHEY and CDR2 SVGAGI. There are 15 residues in the CDR3. The CDR3 DNA is TGTGCCAGCAGGCTTGCAGGGGACAGGGACCAGCCCCAGCATTTT. The encoded protein is CASRLAGDRDQPQHF.

V and J are TRBV7-9 and TRBJ1-1; tentative D call: TRBD1 (6 bases). This CDR3 has 15 residues. Looked up from germline, CDR1 is SEHNR and CDR2 is FQNEAQ (reference sequence). The ends were cut back, 7 bases at V and 0 bases at J, with 15 bases in the middle. CDR3 coding DNA: TGTGCCAGCACCCTGTCGGGGGGCATGAACACTGAAGCTTTCTTT. Translation: CASTLSGGMNTEAFF.

The chain links TRBV15 to TRBJ1-5; possibly TRBD1 for D (6 bases). The CDR3 is made up of 14 amino acids. Trimming removed 7 bases from V and 0 bases from J, with 10 bases in between. Germline-derived CDR1 and CDR2 are LNHNV and YYDKDF (reference sequence). In nucleotides, the CDR3 is TGTGCCACCAAAGGGGGGGATAGCAATCAGCCCCAGCATTTT. It translates to CATKGGDSNQPQHF.

V usage is TRBV9 and J usage is TRBJ2-7; 7 positions match TRBD1. The V segment lost 6 bases and the J segment 0 bases; nucleotides outside the gene matches: 15. Germline lookup yields CDR1 SGDLS and CDR2 YYNGEE. This CDR3 contains 17 residues. The CDR3 sequence: CASNNFRGQFNSYEQYF. CDR3 coding DNA: TGTGCCAGCAACAACTTTAGGGGGCAGTTCAACTCCTACGAGCAGTACTTC.

V gene TRBV25-1 combines with J gene TRBJ2-5; 9 bases agree with TRBD1. This CDR3 spans 12 amino acids. J lost 13 bases, V lost 8 bases, and 11 bases had no gene match. CDR1 and CDR2 from the germline V gene are MGHDK and SYGVNS. CDR3 sequence (DNA): TGTGCCAGCGCCGGGACAGGGAAAAGTTGGTACTTC. It translates to CASAGTGKSWYF.

The chain links TRBV18 to TRBJ2-3, with D maybe TRBD1 (6 bases). Trimming took off 7 bases at V and 3 bases at J, with 14 bases between the two ends. This CDR3 is 14 amino acids long. Germline assignment: CDR1 KGHSH and CDR2 LQKENI. The CDR3 region is CASWYSGVTDTQYF. DNA of the CDR3: TGTGCCAGCTGGTACTCAGGGGTTACAGATACGCAGTATTTT.

This chain joins TRBV5-6 and TRBJ2-7, with D possibly matching TRBD1 (6 bases). With 5 bases removed from V and 2 bases from J, the gap between germline ends came to 14 bases. CDR1 SGHDT and CDR2 YYEEEE come from the germline V gene. The CDR3 runs to 14 residues. This chain's CDR3 is CASSSQDRAYEQYF. The CDR3 DNA is TGTGCCAGCAGTTCTCAGGACAGAGCCTACGAGCAGTACTTC.

J is TRBJ2-4 and V is TRBV2, with D uncertain. Trimming stripped 5 bases from V and 2 bases from J, with 7 bases between. The CDR3 length is 13 residues. CDR1 is SNHLY and CDR2 is FYNNEI in the germline V gene. The CDR3 loop is CASSWPTKNIQYF. For the CDR3, the DNA is TGTGCCAGCAGTTGGCCGACCAAAAACATTCAGTACTTC.

The DNA for the CDR3 is TGTGCCAGCAGTTCTCTAGGAAACACCATATATTTT. Translating gives CASSSLGNTIYF. The chain recombines TRBV28 with TRBJ1-3, with no clear D. In germline, CDR1 is MDHEN, CDR2 SYDVKM. The CDR3 covers 12 residues. Between the trimmed V and J ends, which lost 4 bases and 4 bases, there was a span of 5 bases.

The chain employs TRBV11-2 and TRBJ2-1; 8 bases are shared with TRBD1. The CDR3 has 14 residues. The V gene end was trimmed by 1 base and the J gene end by 7 bases; junction bases not matched to a gene: 3. The germline gives CDR1 SGHAT, CDR2 FQNNGV. This CDR3 reads CASSLGTGQNEQFF. CDR3 bases: TGTGCCAGCAGCTTAGGGACAGGGCAGAATGAGCAGTTCTTC.

For this clone: Germline and junction disagree at one end, which may indicate a read error. The chain couples TRBV7-9 to TRBJ1-2; 7 bases are shared with TRBD1. The CDR3 covers 16 residues. Per the germline V gene, CDR1 is SEHNR and CDR2 is FQNEAQ (reference sequence). The DNA of the CDR3 is TGTTCCAGCAGCCTCCCACAGGGGACGGTCAACTATGGCTACACCTTC. Amino acid sequence: CSSSLPQGTVNYGYTF.

The CDR3 sequence: CASSQDYSGDQETQYF. For the CDR3, the DNA is TGCGCCAGCAGCCAAGATTATAGCGGGGACCAAGAGACCCAGTACTTC. The chain recombines TRBV4-1 with TRBJ2-5; 8 bases agree with TRBD2. The CDR3 runs to 16 residues. Germline CDR1 reads MGHRA; CDR2 reads YSYEKL. The trim removed 0 bases at V and 0 bases at J, leaving 3 bases unmatched.

This clone was picked up one time. The sample contains more than one DNA sequence encoding this CDR3. In DNA, the CDR3 is TGTGCCAGCAGCTTGACAGGGGGGTACGAGCAGTACTTC. It encodes CASSLTGGYEQYF. The chain recombines TRBV11-2 with TRBJ2-7; 9 bases are shared with TRBD1. V was pared by 3 bases and J by 4 bases, with 1 base of the junction left unmatched. Germline CDR1 SGHAT, CDR2 FQNNGV. There are 13 residues in the CDR3. Using reference TRBV11-2 and TRBJ2-7 for the parts outside the CDR3, the full variable domain is EAGVAQSPRYKIIEKRQSVAFWCNPISGHATLYWYQQILGQGPKLLIQFQNNGVVDDSQLPKDRFSAERLKGVDSTLKIQPAKLEDSAVYLCASSLTGGYEQYFGPGTRLTVT.

The J gene is TRBJ2-3, the V gene TRBV5-4, with D unresolved. The CDR3 length is 17 residues. Germline values: CDR1 SGHNT, CDR2 YYREEE (reference sequence). The ends were cut back, 0 bases at V and 2 bases at J, with 16 bases in the middle. The CDR3 nucleotides are TGTGCCAGCAGCTTGGAATTGGCAATCCCCCACACAGATACGCAGTATTTT. This translates into CASSLELAIPHTDTQYF. Full variable domain (remainder filled in from reference TRBV5-4 and TRBJ2-3): ETGVTQSPTHLIKTRGQQVTLRCSSQSGHNTVSWYQQALGQGPQFIFQYYREEENGRGNFPPRFSGLQFPNYSSELNVNALELDDSALYLCASSLELAIPHTDTQYFGPGTRLTVL.

This clone was seen only a few times. Its ends do not fully match the called genes, so a read error is possible. The chain recombines TRBV7-9 with TRBJ2-7; D possibly uses TRBD1 or TRBD2 (5 bases each). The V gene's germline CDR1 is SEHNR and CDR2 FQNEAQ (reference sequence). The CDR3 covers 15 residues. The CDR3 spells CSSSLGELGAYEQYF. In DNA form, the CDR3 reads TGTTCCAGCAGCTTAGGGGAGTTGGGAGCCTACGAGCAGTACTTC.

V gene TRBV28 combines with J gene TRBJ1-6; D call uncertain. The V end lost 6 bases, the J end lost 8 bases, and 17 bases lay between the germline ends. The CDR3 is 15 residues long. From germline, CDR1 is MDHEN and CDR2 SYDVKM. This chain's CDR3 is CASSPGGVLDSPLHF. CDR3 DNA: TGTGCCAGCAGCCCAGGCGGGGTTCTAGATTCACCCCTCCACTTT.

A word on this clone: Distinct nucleotide sequences in the sample also encode this CDR3. The chain carries TRBV5-1 and TRBJ2-3; TRBD2 matches 8 bases. There are 16 residues in the CDR3. Trimming at V came to 0 bases and at J to 0 bases, leaving 3 bases not matched to a gene. Per germline, CDR1 SGHRS and CDR2 YFSETQ. The CDR3 sequence: CASSLALAGSTDTQYF. CDR3 DNA: TGCGCCAGCAGCTTGGCATTAGCGGGAAGCACAGATACGCAGTATTTT.

The CDR3 spells CASGSALTGDTEAFF. The DNA for the CDR3 is TGTGCTAGTGGTTCCGCCCTCACAGGGGACACTGAAGCTTTCTTT. The chain links TRBV12-5 to TRBJ1-1; 7 positions agree with TRBD1. The V gene end was trimmed by 4 bases and the J gene end by 3 bases; junction bases not matched to a gene: 8. The CDR3 runs to 15 residues. Germline V gene data show CDR1 as LGHNT and CDR2 as FRNRAP.

The V and J genes are TRBV10-3 and TRBJ2-7; 10 bases fit TRBD1. This CDR3 contains 13 residues. After removal of 6 bases from V and 5 bases from J, the junction contained 4 bases not matched to a gene. The germline V gene encodes CDR1 ENHRY and CDR2 SYGVKD. CDR3: CAIREGQGNEQYF. The CDR3 nucleotides are TGTGCCATCAGAGAGGGACAGGGGAACGAGCAGTACTTC.

The V and J genes are TRBV7-3 and TRBJ2-3, with TRBD1 matching over 8 bases. V lost 6 bases to trimming and J lost 2 bases; unmatched junction nucleotides: 10. Germline assignment: CDR1 SGHTA and CDR2 FQGTGA. The CDR3 runs to 16 residues. For the CDR3, the DNA is TGTGCCAGCAGTGGACAGGGCCCGGGTTACACAGATACGCAGTATTTT. Its translation: CASSGQGPGYTDTQYF.

CDR3 coding DNA: TGTGCCAGCTCACCTAACAGGGGGGACGGCTACACCTTC. Translated, it gives CASSPNRGDGYTF. The chain employs TRBV18 and TRBJ1-2; 8 nucleotides align to TRBD1. Germline CDR1 reads KGHSH; CDR2 reads LQKENI. The CDR3 consists of 13 residues. With V trimmed by 3 bases and J by 8 bases, 5 bases remained unmatched.

V and J are TRBV11-2 and TRBJ2-4, with a possible D match to TRBD1 (5 bases). This CDR3 region has 15 residues. The germline V gene encodes CDR1 SGHAT and CDR2 FQNNGV. Trimming took off 3 bases at V and 0 bases at J, with 9 bases between the two ends. The CDR3 nucleotides read TGTGCCAGCAGCTTGGCAGACAGAGCCAAAAACATTCAGTACTTC. Encoded protein: CASSLADRAKNIQYF.

This clone was recorded once. The V and J genes are TRBV18 and TRBJ1-1, with a possible D match to TRBD1 (5 bases). Germline V CDR1 and CDR2: KGHSH, LQKENI. This CDR3 is built from 16 residues. V was pared by 5 bases and J by 4 bases, with 20 bases between. CDR3 protein: CASSSRDYGGSTEAFF. CDR3 in DNA: TGTGCCAGCTCATCACGGGACTACGGGGGGAGCACTGAAGCTTTCTTT.

This clone was seen only a few times. This sequence joins TRBV4-3 and TRBJ2-5, with D maybe TRBD2 (7 bases). The CDR3 is 15 residues long. Germline V gene sequence: CDR1 LGHNA, CDR2 YSLEER. Between the trimmed V and J ends, which lost 1 base and 5 bases, there was a span of 14 bases. CDR3 nucleotide sequence: TGCGCCAGCAGCCAAGTGCGGGGGCAGAGGGAGACCCAGTACTTC. Translated: CASSQVRGQRETQYF.